Listed below are T cell receptor beta chains from one sample, sequenced in a study of T cells after yellow fever vaccination. Each CDR3 protein is one row after TCRdb ran MiXCR on the 5' RACE reads. The data hold 35,000 to 55,000 distinct CDR3 sequences, with about 6.8% observed a single time. Here the sequenced sample was CD8+ T cells not binding an NS4B(214-222) dextramer, sorted from PBMCs, taken 45 days after the yellow fever booster vaccination. Source of these receptors: a young man who received the YFV17D yellow fever vaccine. The CDR3 runs from the conserved cysteine through the conserved F or W. D genes are given only for firm matches. Clone size, where shown, is once, few, many, or a class for clones that have expanded.

TRBV7-9	.	TRBJ1-1	few	CASSPEGGAEAFF	TGTGCCAGCAGCCCAGAAGGGGGGGCTGAAGCTTTCTTT
TRBV5-5	.	TRBJ2-2	few	CASSSWGGQNTGELFF	TGTGCCAGCAGCTCGTGGGGGGGGCAAAACACCGGGGAGCTGTTTTTT
TRBV4-3	.	TRBJ2-1	many	CASSQVEETNYNEQFF	TGCGCCAGCAGCCAAGTAGAGGAGACTAACTACAATGAGCAGTTCTTC
TRBV13	.	TRBJ2-5	.	CASSLGDQETQYF	TGTGCCAGCAGCTTAGGGGATCAAGAGACCCAGTACTTC
TRBV4-3	.	TRBJ2-4	many	CASSQNPLLVAKNIQYF	TGCGCCAGCAGCCAGAACCCCCTCCTAGTAGCCAAAAACATTCAGTACTTC
TRBV12-3/TRBV12-4	TRBD1	TRBJ1-5	many	CASLTGGQPQHF	TGTGCCAGCCTTACAGGGGGTCAGCCCCAGCATTTT
TRBV29-1	TRBD1	TRBJ2-7	many	CSVESGGDSYEQYF	TGCAGCGTTGAATCAGGGGGAGACTCCTACGAGCAGTACTTC
TRBV6-4	TRBD2	TRBJ2-1	many	CASSGSPYNEQFF	TGTGCCAGTAGCGGGAGCCCCTACAATGAGCAGTTCTTC
TRBV6-5	.	TRBJ2-7	many	CASSYLQGPETYEQYF	TGTGCCAGCAGTTACCTGCAAGGACCGGAGACCTACGAGCAGTACTTC
TRBV7-3	TRBD2	TRBJ2-1	few	CASSSLAGISYNEQFF	TGTGCCAGCAGCTCGCTAGCGGGAATTTCCTACAATGAGCAGTTCTTC
TRBV11-2	.	TRBJ2-2	many	CASSLVGGVGELFF	TGTGCCAGCAGCTTAGTTGGGGGCGTTGGGGAGCTGTTTTTT
TRBV24-1	.	TRBJ2-1	many	CATSGGLRGGLYNEQFF	TGTGCCACCAGTGGTGGTCTACGTGGCGGGCTTTACAATGAGCAGTTCTTC
TRBV2	TRBD2	TRBJ2-5	many	CASRRPGLGGETQYF	TGTGCCAGCAGACGTCCGGGACTAGGAGGGGAGACCCAGTACTTC
TRBV27	.	TRBJ2-1	many	CASTLMGARPDEQFF	TGTGCCAGCACCCTCATGGGGGCCCGTCCCGATGAGCAGTTCTTC
TRBV3-1	.	TRBJ2-5	many	CASSPLADQETQYF	TGTGCCAGCAGCCCGTTAGCGGACCAAGAGACCCAGTACTTC
TRBV12-3/TRBV12-4	TRBD1	TRBJ2-7	many	CASSFGTGVHEQYF	TGTGCCAGCAGTTTCGGGACAGGGGTCCACGAGCAGTACTTC
TRBV6-1	TRBD2	TRBJ2-7	.	CASSKTSFSPYEQYF	TGTGCCAGCAGTAAGACTAGCTTTTCACCCTACGAGCAGTACTTC
TRBV24-1	.	TRBJ2-1	many	CATSQGGVEQFF	TGTGCCACCAGTCAGGGAGGCGTTGAGCAGTTCTTC
TRBV7-9	.	TRBJ2-5	many	CASSSPGGVLGETQYF	TGTGCCAGCAGCTCCCCCGGCGGGGTTCTTGGAGAGACCCAGTACTTC
TRBV29-1	TRBD1	TRBJ1-1	many	CSPVGTGSEGTEAFF	TGCAGCCCGGTAGGGACAGGCTCCGAGGGGACTGAAGCTTTCTTT
TRBV6-5	TRBD2	TRBJ2-3	many	CASSYPSIAGEADTQYF	TGTGCCAGCAGTTACCCTTCTATAGCGGGAGAGGCGGATACGCAGTATTTT
TRBV14	TRBD1	TRBJ2-1	many	CASSQYDREISYNEQFF	TGTGCCAGCAGCCAGTATGACAGGGAAATTTCCTACAATGAGCAGTTCTTC
TRBV5-4	.	TRBJ1-1	many	CASSPGAHEAFF	TGTGCCAGCAGCCCGGGGGCACATGAAGCTTTCTTT
TRBV7-2	.	TRBJ2-1	many	CASSLGDTTYNEQFF	TGTGCCAGCAGCTTAGGGGACACTACCTACAATGAGCAGTTCTTC
TRBV10-3	TRBD1	TRBJ1-1	many	CAISPGTGFPEAFF	TGTGCCATCAGCCCCGGGACAGGGTTCCCTGAAGCTTTCTTT
TRBV7-8	.	TRBJ2-7	many	CASKEGFGEQYF	TGTGCCAGCAAAGAGGGTTTCGGCGAGCAGTACTTC
TRBV29-1	.	TRBJ2-7	few	CSAGNQYEQYF	TGCAGCGCCGGGAATCAGTACGAGCAGTACTTC
TRBV6-1	.	TRBJ2-6	many	CASLAGANVLTF	TGTGCCAGCCTAGCAGGGGCCAACGTCCTGACTTTC
TRBV29-1	.	TRBJ2-3	many	CSVGHSSTDTQYF	TGCAGCGTAGGACACTCTAGCACAGATACGCAGTATTTT
TRBV6-5	TRBD1	TRBJ1-2	many	CASSQDRVGGYTF	TGTGCCAGCAGTCAGGACAGGGTTGGTGGCTACACCTTC
TRBV7-7	.	TRBJ2-1	many	CASSLDDLGEQFF	TGTGCTAGCAGCTTAGACGACCTAGGCGAGCAGTTCTTC